This TCR beta chain emerged from a study of shared clonotypes between healthy human individuals. The method was immunoSEQ multiplex PCR; TCRdb's version includes in-frame clones alone and lacks a portion of them. This sample carries over a million clones, roughly 97% of them seen once, and the ten largest clones take roughly 1.2%. The germline CDR1 and CDR2 sequences are MNHNS and SASEGT. V shed 7 bases and J shed 3 bases, with 18 bases lying between them. This CDR3 has 15 residues. Sequenced input: naive CD4+ T cells sorted from blood. Subset denoted: CD45RA+ positively selected. The sequence derives from a young man in good health. V and J are TRBV6-1 and TRBJ1-1; tentatively, D is TRBD1 (5 bases). The chain's CDR3 is CASTKRGGVDTEAFF. The DNA for the CDR3 is TGTGCCAGCACCAAAAGGGGAGGGGTGGACACTGAAGCTTTCTTT.